This TCR beta chain was sequenced for a study of response to subunit inactivated influenza vaccine. This clonotype was seen a handful of times. V was trimmed by 4 bases and J by 0 bases, leaving 6 bases between them. Germline CDR1 is GTSNPN and CDR2 is SVGIG (reference sequence). The CDR3 contains 13 residues. TCRdb re-called the RT-PCR reads through MiXCR, storing one row per CDR3 protein. The sample carries 500,000 to 600,000 distinct CDR3 sequences, roughly 12% recorded once. This sample also appeared in a second study, on T cells expressing NK-cell markers. That study reports: In generating TCR beta cDNA, 5'RACE template switching with UMIs was used. Cells sorted as CD3+CD56+NKG2C+, CD3+CD56+NKG2C- and CD3+CD56-NKG2C+ T cells supplied the TCR beta repertoires. In a handful of donors, dominant clonotypes made up 28.3-60.1% of CD3+CD56-NKG2C+ cells.

The sequences come from PBMCs from blood, collected on the day of vaccination. This chain uses TRBV30 with TRBJ2-2; no firm D call. This TCR derives from a man in his fifties who received an inactivated influenza vaccine. The CDR3 DNA follows: TGTGCCTGGACAGTCTCGAACACCGGGGAGCTGTTTTTT. This translates into CAWTVSNTGELFF. Using reference TRBV30 and TRBJ2-2 for the parts outside the CDR3, the full variable domain is SQTIHQWPATLVQPVGSPLSLECTVEGTSNPNLYWYRQAAGRGLQLLFYSVGIGQISSEVPQNLSASRPQDRQFILSSKKLLLSDSGFYLCAWTVSNTGELFFGEGSRLTVL.